These 32 T cell receptor beta chains were sequenced from one sample in a study of blood T cells in healthy people across ages. Alongside a J-beta primer mix, a sample-barcoded 5' primer served in a second PCR lasting about 7 to 11 cycles. Via MiXCR, TCRdb re-called the 5' RACE reads, giving one row per CDR3 protein. The sample shows about 640,000 distinct CDR3 sequences, 25% to 30% of them seen only once. The sample comprised blood. The receptors stem from an elderly woman in good health.

This clonotype came up many times. The rearrangement uses TRBV20-1 and TRBJ1-2, with D possibly TRBD1 on 5 matching bases. Germline CDR1 is DFQATT and CDR2 is SNEGSKA (reference sequence). Trimming cost V 3 bases and J 0 bases, with 23 bases left between them. This CDR3 has 18 amino acids. CDR3 nucleotide sequence: TGCAGTGCTAGCCTGAGGTCGAGTATGGGGGGAACTAACTATGGCTACACCTTC. It is translated as CSASLRSSMGGTNYGYTF.

This clonotype was seen repeatedly, ten times or more. V is TRBV4-2 and J is TRBJ2-1; D uncertain. Matching the DNA end better, TRBJ2-7 makes the J call doubtful. CDR1 is LGHNA and CDR2 is YNFKEQ in the germline V gene. The CDR3 is 14 amino acids. The CDR3 protein is CASSQAQTYNEQYF. CDR3 sequence (DNA): TGTGCCAGCAGCCAAGCTCAGACCTACAATGAGCAGTACTTC.

The chain links TRBV20-1 to TRBJ2-5; maybe TRBD2 (5 bases). CDR1 is DFQATT and CDR2 is SNEGSKA in the germline V gene (reference sequence). This CDR3 has 14 amino acids. V was cut by 3 bases and J by 0 bases, with 11 bases left in between. The CDR3 reads CSASGLWNQETQYF. The CDR3 nucleotides read TGCAGTGCTAGCGGACTCTGGAACCAAGAGACCCAGTACTTC.

Of note for this clonotype: No conserved phenylalanine or tryptophan is present at the end of the CDR3, so a read error is the likely explanation. The chain uses TRBV4-2 and TRBJ1-5; D remains ambiguous. CDR3 size: 16 residues. V was cut by 0 bases and J by 0 bases, with 9 bases left in between. Germline V gene lookup returns CDR1 LGHNA and CDR2 YNFKEQ. The CDR3 DNA reads TGTGCCAGCAGCCAAGAGGCAGCGACTAGCAATCAGCCCCAGCATGTT. It encodes CASSQEAATSNQPQHV.

A note on this clonotype: It may be a read error: a sequence one base away is much more abundant. The chain carries TRBV2 and TRBJ1-2, with D uncertain. This CDR3 contains 10 residues. CDR1 is SNHLY and CDR2 is FYNNEI in the germline V gene. The CDR3 DNA reads TGTGCCGGCAGTTCGGGAGGCTACACCTTC. This codes for CAGSSGGYTF.

The chain couples TRBV3-1 to TRBJ2-1, with TRBD2 identical over 10 bases. The V gene's germline CDR1 is LGHDT and CDR2 YNNKEL (reference sequence). CDR3 length: 17 residues. Trimming removed 1 base from V and 5 bases from J; junction bases left unmatched: 8. CDR3 coding DNA: TGTGCCAGCAGCCAAGTGAACTGGCTAGCGGGGGACAATGAGCAGTTCTTC. Protein: CASSQVNWLAGDNEQFF.

This clonotype turned up a few times. The chain employs TRBV3-1 and TRBJ2-1; 8 bases agree with TRBD1. The CDR3 is made up of 16 amino acids. In germline, CDR1 is LGHDT, CDR2 YNNKEL (reference sequence). V dropped 0 bases and J dropped 6; count of bases not matched to a gene: 7. CDR3 bases: TGTGCCAGCAGCCAAGAAACGGGACAGGCAATCAATGAGCAGTTCTTC. This translates into CASSQETGQAINEQFF.

This clonotype was found many times. The gene calls are TRBV9 and TRBJ2-1, with TRBD2 matching 10 bases. The CDR3 is 15 residues long. Per germline, CDR1 SGDLS and CDR2 YYNGEE. V was clipped by 3 bases and J by 4 bases; unmatched bases: 4. The CDR3 DNA is TGTGCCAGCAGCGGGGCTAGCGGGGGTTACAATGAGCAGTTCTTC. It codes for CASSGASGGYNEQFF.

This clonotype was found a few times. The V gene is TRBV9, the J gene TRBJ2-1; 7 bases match TRBD2. The CDR3 runs 15 residues. The V gene end was trimmed by 3 bases and the J gene end by 0 bases; junction bases not matched to a gene: 3. CDR1 SGDLS and CDR2 YYNGEE come from the germline V gene. The CDR3, as DNA: TGTGCCAGCAGCGGGCGGGGGAGCTCCTACAATGAGCAGTTCTTC. It encodes CASSGRGSSYNEQFF.

With regard to this clonotype: A much larger clone differs by one base, so this may be a read error. The gene calls are TRBV20-1 and TRBJ1-1; D is uncertain. CDR3 length equals 17 residues. From germline, CDR1 is DFQATT and CDR2 SNEGSKA (reference sequence). CDR3 region: CSARDQGSQDLNTEACF. In DNA, the CDR3 is TGCAGTGCTAGAGATCAAGGGTCCCAGGACCTGAACACTGAAGCTTGCTTT.

As regards this clonotype: This may be a read error: a much more frequent sequence differs by one nucleotide. This rearrangement joins TRBV5-1 to TRBJ2-7, with no clear D. This CDR3 is built from 14 residues. V dropped 0 bases and J dropped 7 bases, with 14 bases sitting between them. Per germline, CDR1 SGHRS and CDR2 YFSETQ. The CDR3 protein is CASSLEVVGNEQYF. The CDR3 nucleotides read TGCGCCAGCAGCTTGGAGGTCGTTGGCAATGAGCAGTACTTC. Drawing the rest from reference TRBV5-1 and TRBJ2-7, the complete variable domain is KAGVTQTPRYLIKTRGQQVTLSCSPISGHRSVSWYQQTPGQGLQFLFEYFSETQRNKGNFPGRFSGRQFSNSRSEMNVSTLELGDSALYLCASSLEVVGNEQYFGPGTRLTVT.

The chain couples TRBV6-6 to TRBJ1-5, with D perhaps TRBD1 (5 bases). V lost 6 bases to trimming and J lost 0 bases, with 9 bases between them. The CDR3 runs 14 residues. Germline CDR1 is MNHNY and CDR2 is SVGAGI (reference sequence). CDR3 protein: CASSHGGSNQPQHF. In DNA, the CDR3 is TGTGCCAGCAGCCACGGGGGTAGCAATCAGCCCCAGCATTTT.

The table lists this clonotype with a few counts. This chain uses TRBV3-1 with TRBJ1-1; tentative D call: TRBD1 (6 bases). The CDR3 contains 15 residues. Trimming cost V 0 bases and J 3 bases, with 11 bases left between them. Germline-derived CDR1 and CDR2 are LGHDT and YNNKEL (reference sequence). The CDR3 DNA follows: TGTGCCAGCAGCCAAGAGTGGGGGGCTGACACTGAAGCTTTCTTT. Amino acid sequence: CASSQEWGADTEAFF.

The chain carries TRBV30 and TRBJ1-2, with D unclear. V gave up 6 bases and J gave up 4 bases, with 6 bases separating them. The CDR3 consists of 10 residues. Germline CDR1 reads GTSNPN; CDR2 reads SVGIG (reference sequence). CDR3 sequence (DNA): TGTGCCTGCGGCCGCTATGGCTACACCTTC. It codes for CACGRYGYTF.

This clonotype was recorded at least ten times. This rearrangement joins TRBV29-1 to TRBJ1-2; a possible D gene is TRBD1 (6 bases). Per the germline V gene, CDR1 is SQVTM and CDR2 is ANQGSEA. This CDR3 has 13 residues. Trimming stripped 4 bases from V and 4 bases from J, with 13 bases between. This chain's CDR3 is CSVGQEIAYGYTF. The CDR3 coding sequence is TGCAGCGTTGGACAGGAAATCGCCTATGGCTACACCTTC.

This clonotype was seen repeatedly, ten times or more. This rearrangement joins TRBV20-1 to TRBJ2-7; 7 bases align to TRBD1. Per germline, CDR1 DFQATT and CDR2 SNEGSKA (reference sequence). The length of the CDR3 is 14 residues. V gave up 5 bases and J gave up 3 bases; unmatched junction bases: 10. The CDR3 protein is CSAATGARIYEQYF. The CDR3 DNA is TGCAGTGCTGCTACAGGGGCTCGAATCTACGAGCAGTACTTC.

In the case of this clonotype: Given a much more abundant clone one base away, this may be a read error. This rearrangement joins TRBV29-1 to TRBJ2-7; 9 bases match TRBD2. J was trimmed by 7 bases and V by 4 bases; bases with no gene match: 8. This CDR3 is built from 13 residues. Germline V gene data show CDR1 as SQVTM and CDR2 as ANQGSEA. The CDR3 spells CSVALAGYNEQYF. The CDR3, as DNA: TGCAGCGTTGCGCTAGCGGGGTACAATGAGCAGTACTTC.

In this sample, this clonotype turned up many times. This sequence joins TRBV20-1 and TRBJ2-1, with 10 bases aligning to TRBD2. In germline, CDR1 is DFQATT, CDR2 SNEGSKA (reference sequence). The CDR3 covers 13 residues. The trim removed 3 bases at V and 12 bases at J, leaving 8 bases unmatched. The CDR3: CSARSSGGGGQFF. The CDR3, as DNA: TGCAGTGCTAGGTCTAGCGGGGGAGGAGGGCAGTTCTTC.

There are many counts of this clonotype. V usage is TRBV6-1 and J usage is TRBJ1-5; D call uncertain. Germline CDR1 and CDR2: MNHNS and SASEGT. This CDR3 has 15 residues. V was cut by 3 bases and J by 1 base, with 10 bases left in between. Here the CDR3 reads CASSEPPSSNQPQHF. CDR3 nucleotides: TGTGCCAGCAGTGAGCCCCCATCCAGCAATCAGCCCCAGCATTTT.

This clonotype was counted ten times or more. The gene calls are TRBV5-1 and TRBJ2-3; 13 positions agree with TRBD2. Looked up from germline, CDR1 is SGHRS and CDR2 is YFSETQ. This CDR3 comprises 19 residues. V dropped 4 bases and J dropped 1; count of bases not matched to a gene: 12. This CDR3 reads CASSSKLAGGLTRTDTQYF. In nucleotides, the CDR3 is TGCGCCAGCAGCAGCAAACTAGCGGGGGGGCTAACCCGCACAGATACGCAGTATTTT.

The chain carries TRBV7-9 and TRBJ1-5; 9 nucleotides align to TRBD1. V was clipped by 4 bases and J by 6 bases; unmatched bases: 10. CDR1 SEHNR and CDR2 FQNEAQ come from the germline V gene (reference sequence). The CDR3 is 16 residues long. The CDR3 spells CASSYEGTGTGQPQHF. CDR3 in DNA: TGTGCCAGCAGCTACGAAGGGACAGGGACGGGTCAGCCCCAGCATTTT.

This clonotype was recorded many times. The V and J genes are TRBV7-9 and TRBJ2-3; 10 bases fit TRBD1. The J segment lost 2 bases and the V segment lost 0 bases, leaving 2 bases of the junction unmatched. Germline V gene data show CDR1 as SEHNR and CDR2 as FQNEAQ (reference sequence). The CDR3 spans 16 residues. In DNA, the CDR3 is TGTGCCAGCAGCTTAGCGGGACAGGGGTCCACAGATACGCAGTATTTT. The encoded protein is CASSLAGQGSTDTQYF.

This clonotype was observed a few times. The genes are TRBV4-2 and TRBJ1-2; the match to TRBD1 covers 7 bases. The CDR3 is made up of 13 amino acids. The V and J ends lost 1 base and 6 bases, in that order; junction bases with no gene match: 2. CDR1 LGHNA and CDR2 YNFKEQ come from the germline V gene. Written as DNA, the CDR3 is TGTGCCAGCAGCCAAGGCGGGACAGATGGCTACACCTTC. Translated, it gives CASSQGGTDGYTF.

The chain uses TRBV30 and TRBJ1-2; D not resolved. The CDR3 length is 12 residues. Germline lookup yields CDR1 GTSNPN and CDR2 SVGIG (reference sequence). Deletions cut 8 bases from V and 4 bases from J, with 14 bases between. The CDR3 protein is CAGNGAGYGYTF. DNA of the CDR3: TGTGCCGGGAATGGCGCAGGCTATGGCTACACCTTC.

This clonotype was recorded a few times. V gene TRBV7-8 combines with J gene TRBJ1-5; weak D call: TRBD1 (5 bases). Germline-derived CDR1 and CDR2 are SGHVS and FQNEAQ. Trimming cost V 5 bases and J 6 bases, with 20 bases left between them. There are 16 residues in the CDR3. CDR3 region: CASSPPGSGLSQPQHF. In DNA form, the CDR3 reads TGTGCCAGCAGCCCGCCCGGTTCAGGGCTAAGTCAGCCCCAGCATTTT.

Comments on this clonotype: This may stem from a read error, because a much larger clone lies one nucleotide away. The chain is built from TRBV6-5 and TRBJ2-5; 7 bases line up with TRBD1. CDR1 MNHEY and CDR2 SVGAGI come from the germline V gene. V was clipped by 7 bases and J by 11 bases; unmatched bases: 19. This CDR3 is built from 15 residues. CDR3 in DNA: TGTGCCAGCATCAAACCCGGGACAGACTACAATGAGCAGTACTTC. Its protein is CASIKPGTDYNEQYF.

Of note for this clonotype: Relative to the germline gene, one junction end is altered; a read error may explain this. This chain uses TRBV2 with TRBJ1-4; 12 bases fit TRBD1. The CDR3 contains 16 residues. Per germline, CDR1 SNHLY and CDR2 FYNNEI. Here the CDR3 DNA reads TGTGCCAGCAGCCGGGACAGGGGGCTTGATAATAAAAAACTGTTTTTT. Protein: CASSRDRGLDNKKLFF. Full variable domain (outside the CDR3, taken from reference TRBV2 and TRBJ1-4): EPEVTQTPSHQVTQMGQEVILRCVPISNHLYFYWYRQILGQKVEFLVSFYNNEISEKSEIFDDQFSVERPDGSNFTLKIRSTKLEDSAMYFCASSRDRGLDNKKLFFGSGTQLSVL.

This chain joins TRBV29-1 and TRBJ1-3; D not certain. Germline V gives CDR1 SQVTM, CDR2 ANQGSEA. V lost 7 bases and J lost 3, with 10 bases in between. The CDR3 is 12 amino acids. The chain's CDR3 is CSAGGIGNTIYF. CDR3 bases: TGCAGCGCCGGTGGGATTGGAAACACCATATATTTT. Based on the CDR3 plus reference TRBV29-1 and TRBJ1-3, the full variable domain is SAVISQKPSRDICQRGTSLTIQCQVDSQVTMMFWYRQQPGQSLTLIATANQGSEATYESGFVIDKFPISRPNLTFSTLTVSNMSPEDSSIYLCSAGGIGNTIYFGEGSWLTVV.

This clonotype was recorded many times. The V call is TRBV3-1, the J call TRBJ2-1; D is tentatively TRBD1 or TRBD2 (6 bases each). Germline V lookup: CDR1 LGHDT, CDR2 YNNKEL (reference sequence). V lost 4 bases and J lost 8, with 18 bases in between. The CDR3 extends over 15 amino acids. The CDR3 bases are TGTGCCAGCAGCCTCGGGACTCCACCAGGGGATGAGCAGTTCTTC. Protein: CASSLGTPPGDEQFF.

This chain links TRBV9 with TRBJ2-2, with D possibly TRBD2 on 5 matching bases. The germline gives CDR1 SGDLS, CDR2 YYNGEE. V lost 9 bases and J lost 1, with 10 bases in between. This CDR3 spans 13 amino acids. CDR3 in DNA: TGTGCCACCCGGGCGGGGAACACCGGGGAGCTGTTTTTT. Amino acid sequence: CATRAGNTGELFF.

This clonotype was recorded many times. This sequence joins TRBV20-1 and TRBJ2-5; 9 bases fit TRBD2. V lost 2 bases and J lost 5; bases outside the gene matches: 3. This CDR3 spans 13 amino acids. The germline gives CDR1 DFQATT, CDR2 SNEGSKA (reference sequence). The chain's CDR3 is CSARSGGKETQYF. CDR3 nucleotide sequence: TGCAGTGCTAGAAGCGGGGGGAAGGAGACCCAGTACTTC.

This clonotype was seen repeatedly, ten times or more. The rearrangement uses TRBV3-1 and TRBJ1-5; D remains ambiguous. With 5 bases removed from V and 6 bases from J, the gap between germline ends came to 11 bases. The CDR3 consists of 13 residues. CDR1 is LGHDT, CDR2 YNNKEL, per germline (reference sequence). The CDR3 DNA follows: TGTGCCAGCAGCTATAAAAGTGGTCAGCCCCAGCATTTT. Translation gives CASSYKSGQPQHF.